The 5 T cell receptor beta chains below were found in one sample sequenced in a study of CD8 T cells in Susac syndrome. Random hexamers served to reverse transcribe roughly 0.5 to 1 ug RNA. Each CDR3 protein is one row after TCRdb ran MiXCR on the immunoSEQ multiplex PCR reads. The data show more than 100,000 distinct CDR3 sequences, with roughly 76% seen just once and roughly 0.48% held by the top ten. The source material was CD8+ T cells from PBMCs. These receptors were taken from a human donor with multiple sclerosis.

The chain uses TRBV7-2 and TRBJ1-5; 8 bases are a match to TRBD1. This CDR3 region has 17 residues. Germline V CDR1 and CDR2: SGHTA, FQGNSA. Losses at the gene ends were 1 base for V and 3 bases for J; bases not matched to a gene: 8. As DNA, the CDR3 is TGTGCCAGCAGCTTAGAGGTGACAGGGGTCTACAATCAGCCCCAGCATTTT. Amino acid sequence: CASSLEVTGVYNQPQHF.

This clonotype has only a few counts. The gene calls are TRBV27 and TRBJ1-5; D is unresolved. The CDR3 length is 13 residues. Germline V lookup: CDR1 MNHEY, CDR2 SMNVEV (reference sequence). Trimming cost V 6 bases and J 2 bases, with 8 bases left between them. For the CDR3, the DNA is TGTGCCAGCAGCCTCCTGGGCAATCAGCCCCAGCATTTT. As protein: CASSLLGNQPQHF.

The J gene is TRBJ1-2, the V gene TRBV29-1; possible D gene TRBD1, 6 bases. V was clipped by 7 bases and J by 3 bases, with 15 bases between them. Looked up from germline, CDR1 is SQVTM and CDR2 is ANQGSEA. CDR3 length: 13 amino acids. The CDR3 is CSGGGALDYGYTF. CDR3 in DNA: TGCAGCGGGGGGGGCGCACTCGACTATGGCTACACCTTC. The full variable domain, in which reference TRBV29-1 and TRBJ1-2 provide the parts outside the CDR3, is SAVISQKPSRDICQRGTSLTIQCQVDSQVTMMFWYRQQPGQSLTLIATANQGSEATYESGFVIDKFPISRPNLTFSTLTVSNMSPEDSSIYLCSGGGALDYGYTFGSGTRLTVV.

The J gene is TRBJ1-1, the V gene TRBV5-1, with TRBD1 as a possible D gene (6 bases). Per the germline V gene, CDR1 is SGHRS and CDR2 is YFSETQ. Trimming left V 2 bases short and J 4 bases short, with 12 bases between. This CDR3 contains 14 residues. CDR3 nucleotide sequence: TGCGCCAGCAGCTTACAGGGAGGGGGCACTGAAGCTTTCTTT. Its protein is CASSLQGGGTEAFF. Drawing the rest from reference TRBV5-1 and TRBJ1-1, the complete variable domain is KAGVTQTPRYLIKTRGQQVTLSCSPISGHRSVSWYQQTPGQGLQFLFEYFSETQRNKGNFPGRFSGRQFSNSRSEMNVSTLELGDSALYLCASSLQGGGTEAFFGQGTRLTVV.

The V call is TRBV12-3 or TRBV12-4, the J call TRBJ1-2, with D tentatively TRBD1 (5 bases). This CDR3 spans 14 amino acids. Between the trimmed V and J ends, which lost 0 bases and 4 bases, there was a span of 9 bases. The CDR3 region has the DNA TGTGCCAGCAGTTTAGCGCTCGGGGGCTATGGCTACACCTTC. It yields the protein CASSLALGGYGYTF.